Listed below are T cell receptor beta chains from one sample, sequenced in a study of immune characterization of retroperitoneal liposarcoma. A single record per CDR3 protein comes from TCRdb applying MiXCR to the PCR reads. The sample shows roughly 6,600 distinct CDR3 sequences, about 29% of them seen only once. Source material: tumor tissue. All receptors derive from a female donor with retroperitoneal liposarcoma. The CDR3 runs from the conserved cysteine through the conserved F or W. Each record gives: J gene, clone size, D gene, V gene, CDR3 DNA, CDR3 protein. A D gene is named only where the DNA matches it firmly. Size is omitted from some rows. Given values are once, few, many or a class for expanded clones.

TRBJ2-3 - TRBD1 TRBV5-1 TGCGCCAGCAGCTCCGGGACAGCCGCAGATACGCAGTATTTT CASSSGTAADTQYF
TRBJ2-1 medium-sized TRBD1 TRBV6-4 TGTGCCAGCAGTGAGGGCTCAGGGGGCGGCAATGAGCAGTTCTTC CASSEGSGGGNEQFF
TRBJ2-3 - - TRBV10-1 TGCGCCAGCAGTGAGTCATGGGGGACGCAGTATTTT CASSESWGTQYF
TRBJ1-1 - - TRBV5-5 TGTGCCAGCAGCTTGGACATGAACACTGAAGCTTTCTTT CASSLDMNTEAFF
TRBJ2-3 - TRBD2 TRBV11-3 TGTGCCAGCGAGAGCGGGAGTCTCACAGATACGCAGTATTTT CASESGSLTDTQYF
TRBJ2-7 medium-sized - TRBV10-1 TGCGCCAGCAGTGATCCAGGGTACGAGCAGTACTTC CASSDPGYEQYF
TRBJ1-2 medium-sized TRBD1 TRBV6-1 TGTGCCAGCACCGGCGACAGGGCGGGGGACTATGGCTACACCTTC CASTGDRAGDYGYTF
TRBJ2-1 few - TRBV6-1 TGTGCCAGCAGTGATAATGGATACAATGAGCAGTTCTTC CASSDNGYNEQFF
TRBJ2-7 - - TRBV6-1 TGTGCCAGCAGTGAAGTGAGAGGGCTGGGTAATTCACCCCTCCAATTC CASSEVRGLGNSPLQF
TRBJ2-7 - - TRBV6-1 TGTGCCAGCAGTCCCTACGGGGGCAATGAGCAGTACTTC CASSPYGGNEQYF
TRBJ2-1 hyperexpanded - TRBV7-4 TGTGCCAGCAGCCCGAACGGGGGCAATTACTACAATGAGCAGTTCTTC CASSPNGGNYYNEQFF